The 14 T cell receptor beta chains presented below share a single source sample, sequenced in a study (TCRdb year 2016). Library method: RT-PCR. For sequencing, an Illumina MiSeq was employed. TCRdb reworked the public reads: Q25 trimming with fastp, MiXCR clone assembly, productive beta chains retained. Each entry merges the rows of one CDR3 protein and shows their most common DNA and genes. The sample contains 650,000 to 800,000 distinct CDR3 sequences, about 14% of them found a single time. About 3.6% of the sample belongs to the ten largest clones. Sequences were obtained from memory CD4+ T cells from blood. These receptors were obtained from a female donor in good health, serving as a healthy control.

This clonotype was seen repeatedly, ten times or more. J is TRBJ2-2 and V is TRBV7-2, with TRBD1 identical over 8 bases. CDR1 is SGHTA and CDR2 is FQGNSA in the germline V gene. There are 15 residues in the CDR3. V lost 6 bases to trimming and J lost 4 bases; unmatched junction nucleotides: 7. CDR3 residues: CASSSGTGGTGELFF. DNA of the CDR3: TGTGCCAGCAGTAGCGGAACAGGGGGCACCGGGGAGCTGTTTTTT.

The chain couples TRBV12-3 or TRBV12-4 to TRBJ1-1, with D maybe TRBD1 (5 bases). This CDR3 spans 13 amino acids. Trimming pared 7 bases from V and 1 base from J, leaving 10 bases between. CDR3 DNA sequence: TGTGCCAGCACCCGACAGACGAACACTGAAGCTTTCTTT. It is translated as CASTRQTNTEAFF.

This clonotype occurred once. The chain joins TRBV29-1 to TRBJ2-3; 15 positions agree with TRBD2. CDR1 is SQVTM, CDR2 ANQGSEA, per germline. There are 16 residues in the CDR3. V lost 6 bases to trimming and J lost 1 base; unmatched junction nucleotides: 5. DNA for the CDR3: TGCAGCGTCGGACTAGCGGGAGGGCCGGGCACAGATACGCAGTATTTT. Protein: CSVGLAGGPGTDTQYF.

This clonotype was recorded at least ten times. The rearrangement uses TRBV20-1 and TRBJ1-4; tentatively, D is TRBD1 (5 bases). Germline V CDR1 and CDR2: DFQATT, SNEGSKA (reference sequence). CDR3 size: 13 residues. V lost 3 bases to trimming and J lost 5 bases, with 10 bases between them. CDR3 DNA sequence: TGCAGTGCTAGTCGGGGCGGGAATGAAAAACTGTTTTTT. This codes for CSASRGGNEKLFF.

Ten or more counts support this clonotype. The CDR3 nucleotides read TGTGCCAGCAGAGCGGACAGGGTGACTTCACCCCTCCACTTT. This translates into CASRADRVTSPLHF. This chain uses TRBV27 with TRBJ1-6; 8 bases align to TRBD1. The CDR3 extends over 14 amino acids. CDR1 and CDR2 from the germline V gene are MNHEY and SMNVEV (reference sequence). The ends lost 6 bases at V and 9 bases at J; junction bases unmatched: 7.

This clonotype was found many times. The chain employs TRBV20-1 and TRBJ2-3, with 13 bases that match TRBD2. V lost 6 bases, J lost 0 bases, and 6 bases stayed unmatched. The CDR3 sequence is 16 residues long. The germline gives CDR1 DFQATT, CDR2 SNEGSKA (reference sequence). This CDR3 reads CSAPGLAGPSTDTQYF. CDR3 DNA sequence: TGCAGTGCCCCGGGACTAGCGGGACCGAGCACAGATACGCAGTATTTT.

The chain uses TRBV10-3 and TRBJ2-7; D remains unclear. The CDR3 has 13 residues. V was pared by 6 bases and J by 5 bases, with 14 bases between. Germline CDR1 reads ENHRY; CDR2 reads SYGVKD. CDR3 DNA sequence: TGTGCCATCAGACCCGACCGGACCAACGAGCAGTACTTC. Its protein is CAIRPDRTNEQYF.

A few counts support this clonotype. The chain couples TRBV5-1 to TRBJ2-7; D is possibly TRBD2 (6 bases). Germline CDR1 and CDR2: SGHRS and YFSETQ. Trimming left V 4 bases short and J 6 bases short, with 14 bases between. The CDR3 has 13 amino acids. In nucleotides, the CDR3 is TGCGCCAGCAGCCAAAAGAGCGGGTCCGAGCAGTACTTC. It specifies CASSQKSGSEQYF.

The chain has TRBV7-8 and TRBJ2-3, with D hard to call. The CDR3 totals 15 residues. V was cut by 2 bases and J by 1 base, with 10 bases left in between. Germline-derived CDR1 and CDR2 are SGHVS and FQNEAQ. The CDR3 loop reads CASSLSIVGTDTQYF. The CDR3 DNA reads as TGTGCCAGCAGCTTATCTATTGTTGGCACAGATACGCAGTATTTT.

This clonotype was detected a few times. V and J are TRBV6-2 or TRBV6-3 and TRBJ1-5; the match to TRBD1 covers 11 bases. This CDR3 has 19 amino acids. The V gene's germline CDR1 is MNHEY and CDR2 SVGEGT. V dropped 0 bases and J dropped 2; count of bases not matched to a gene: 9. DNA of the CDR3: TGTGCCAGCAGTTACTCTGGGACAGGGGGTTCTCCAGGCAATCAGCCCCAGCATTTT. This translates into CASSYSGTGGSPGNQPQHF.

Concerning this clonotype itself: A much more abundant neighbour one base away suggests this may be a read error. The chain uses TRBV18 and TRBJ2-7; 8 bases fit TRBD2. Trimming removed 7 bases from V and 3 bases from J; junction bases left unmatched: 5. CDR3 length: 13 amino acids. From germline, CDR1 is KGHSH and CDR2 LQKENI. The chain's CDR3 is CASLQRESYEQYF. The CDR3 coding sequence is TGTGCCAGCTTGCAGCGGGAGAGCTACGAGCAGTACTTC.

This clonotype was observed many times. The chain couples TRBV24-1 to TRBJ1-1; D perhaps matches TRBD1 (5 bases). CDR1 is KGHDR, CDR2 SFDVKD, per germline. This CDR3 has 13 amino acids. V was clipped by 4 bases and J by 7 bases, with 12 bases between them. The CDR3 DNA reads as TGTGCCACCAGTGACTCCGGGACCTTTGAAGCTTTCTTT. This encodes CATSDSGTFEAFF.

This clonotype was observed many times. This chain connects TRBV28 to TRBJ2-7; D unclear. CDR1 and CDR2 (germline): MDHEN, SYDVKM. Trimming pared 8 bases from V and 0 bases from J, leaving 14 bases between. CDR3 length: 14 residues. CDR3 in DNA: TGTGCCAGCGCTGCTGGAGCGCTCTCCTACGAGCAGTACTTC. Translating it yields CASAAGALSYEQYF.

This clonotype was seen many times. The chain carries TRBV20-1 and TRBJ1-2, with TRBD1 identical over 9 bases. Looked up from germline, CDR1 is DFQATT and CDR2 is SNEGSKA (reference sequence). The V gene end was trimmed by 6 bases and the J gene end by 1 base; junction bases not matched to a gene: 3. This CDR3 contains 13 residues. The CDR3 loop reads CSAATGGNYGYTF. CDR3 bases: TGCAGTGCCGCGACAGGGGGTAACTATGGCTACACCTTC.